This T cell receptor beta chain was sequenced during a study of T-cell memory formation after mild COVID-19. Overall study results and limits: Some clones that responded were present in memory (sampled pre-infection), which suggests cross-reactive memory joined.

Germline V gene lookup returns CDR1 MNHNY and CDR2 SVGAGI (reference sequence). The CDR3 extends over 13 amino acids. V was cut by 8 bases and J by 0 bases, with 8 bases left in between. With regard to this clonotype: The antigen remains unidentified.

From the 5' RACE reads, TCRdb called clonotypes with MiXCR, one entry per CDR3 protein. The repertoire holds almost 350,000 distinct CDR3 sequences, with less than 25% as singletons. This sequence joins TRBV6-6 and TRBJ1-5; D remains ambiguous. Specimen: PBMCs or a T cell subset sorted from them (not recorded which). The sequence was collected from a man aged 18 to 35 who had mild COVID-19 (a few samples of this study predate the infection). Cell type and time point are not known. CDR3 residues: CASLRYSNQPQHF. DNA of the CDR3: TGTGCCAGCTTGCGCTATAGCAATCAGCCCCAGCATTTT.